Described below is a single T cell receptor beta chain sequence and its context. This sample is part of a study of blood T cell repertoires in COVID-19. Study as a whole: The United States, Italy and Spain supplied acute and convalescent COVID-19 samples. Nucleic acid was either cDNA or gDNA, and it came from T cells, B-cell-depleted T cells, or PBMCs.

Trimming removed 7 bases from V and 4 bases from J; junction bases left unmatched: 10. The CDR3 is 14 residues long. The V gene's germline CDR1 is MNHEY and CDR2 SVGAGI. Authors' methods: For nucleated cells, counts were estimated from reference gene primer amplification. TCRdb's copy holds only in-frame clones and misses some; the assay was immunoSEQ multiplex PCR. D and trimming were read from the DNA, whereas the V and J calls and clone size are those reported in that table. The sample lists some 160,000 clones; more than 65% were seen once. Sequencing used peripheral blood. This sequence was found in a woman older than 75 with acute or convalescent COVID-19. The chain employs TRBV6-5 and TRBJ2-7; TRBD1 agrees at 7 bases. The CDR3 nucleotides read TGTGCCAGCACCCCCGACAGGGATTATTACGAGCAGTACTTC. As protein: CASTPDRDYYEQYF.